This T cell receptor (beta chain) is drawn from a study of CD8+ T cells in alopecia areata. The CDR3 is 14 residues long. Deletions cut 3 bases from V and 1 base from J, with 9 bases between. CDR1 and CDR2 from the germline V gene are MGHDK and SYGVNS. General study points: Tofacitinib significantly brought down scalp clonality and expanded CD8+ clones among top 100.

Of note for this clone: Its specificity is unknown.

Treatment specified: oral pan-JAK inhibitor, 5-10 mg twice daily. Specimens obtained from alopecia areata patients comprised lesional scalp punch biopsies and peripheral blood. RNA extraction and reverse transcription yielded cDNA as sequencing template. Profiling relied on immunoSEQ multiplex PCR, and the TCRdb table lists in-frame clones only, not all of them. The data show about 120,000 clones, 50% to 55% seen once. The input for sequencing was CD4+ T cells sorted from blood, taken at week 4, from a patient treated with tofacitinib. The clonotype was recovered from a human donor with alopecia areata. The genes are TRBV25-1 and TRBJ1-1, with unresolved D. The DNA of the CDR3 is TGTGCCAGCAGTGAGGCCAGACAGAACACTGAAGCTTTCTTT. Amino acids: CASSEARQNTEAFF.